The source of this T cell receptor beta chain is a study of shared clonotypes between healthy human individuals. Study in general: For every donor, three CD4 naive, three CD4 memory, two CD8 naive and one CD8 memory plates were used. Study conclusions and caveats: Among donors, sharing of clonotypes was expected to be affected by sequencing depth.

Of note for this clone: Its antigen is as yet unknown.

The method was immunoSEQ multiplex PCR; TCRdb's version includes in-frame clones alone and lacks a portion of them. The sample includes more than 2 million clones, about 94% seen only once; the top ten take about 0.13%. The germline gives CDR1 LNHDA, CDR2 SQIVND (reference sequence). CDR3 size: 14 residues. The germline V and J ends were trimmed by 0 bases and 13 bases, with 13 bases remaining between them. The chain recombines TRBV19 with TRBJ1-6, with D hard to call. The sample comprised naive CD4+ T cells sorted from blood. Subset described: CD45RA+ positively selected. The TCR sequence derives from a man between 18 and 29 years old in good health. The DNA for the CDR3 is TGTGCCAGTAGTATAGAAGACACCAAAGCGCCCCTCCACTTT. This sequence encodes CASSIEDTKAPLHF.